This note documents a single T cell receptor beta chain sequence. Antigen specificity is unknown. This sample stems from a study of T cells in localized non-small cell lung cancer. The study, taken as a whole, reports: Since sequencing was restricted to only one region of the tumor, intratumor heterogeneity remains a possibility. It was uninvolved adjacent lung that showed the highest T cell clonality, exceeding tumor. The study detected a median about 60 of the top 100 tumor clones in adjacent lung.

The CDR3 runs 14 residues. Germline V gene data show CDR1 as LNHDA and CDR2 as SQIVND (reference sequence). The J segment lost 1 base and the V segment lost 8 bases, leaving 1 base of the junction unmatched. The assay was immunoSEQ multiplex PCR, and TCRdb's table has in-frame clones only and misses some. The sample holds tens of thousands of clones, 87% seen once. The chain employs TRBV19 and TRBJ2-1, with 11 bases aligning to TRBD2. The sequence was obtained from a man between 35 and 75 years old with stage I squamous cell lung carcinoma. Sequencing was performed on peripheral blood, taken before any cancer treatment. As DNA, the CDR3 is TGTGCCAGTTCTAGCGGGGGGTCCTACAATGAGCAGTTCTTC. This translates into CASSSGGSYNEQFF.